The rows below give T cell receptor beta chains drawn from one sample of a study of blood T cell repertoires in COVID-19. TCRdb's table, derived via immunoSEQ multiplex PCR, lists solely in-frame clones and lacks some. The table lists approximately 50,000 clones, around 81% of them singletons. Sequences were obtained from peripheral blood. All receptors derive from a woman aged 80 or over with COVID-19, enrolled during active disease. The conserved cysteine and the conserved F or W are not part of the CDR3 here.

TRBV11-2,14,TRBJ2-7,ASRPGGSGRLGEQY
TRBV24-1,14,TRBJ2-1,ATRGVAGDSYNEQF
TRBV7-8,13,TRBJ1-4,ASSLPGTGNEKLF
TRBV13,16,TRBJ1-2,ASSRIETRGQGRGGYT
TRBV7-3,13,TRBJ2-3,ASSPKGVRTDTQY
TRBV2,11,TRBJ1-2,ASSAGSFYGYT
TRBV29-1,12,TRBJ2-3,SVATGGGVDTQY
TRBV19,13,TRBJ2-1,ASSRSRGTGDEQF
TRBV9,14,TRBJ1-6,ASSVATAGFNSPLH
TRBV20-1,10,TRBJ2-1,SASSDFHEQF
TRBV18,12,TRBJ2-7,ASSQTGTHYEQY
TRBV6-1,15,TRBJ2-4,ASSGGHRDGAKNIQY